This TCR beta chain was found in a study of blood T cell repertoires in COVID-19. Methods used by the authors: Counts of nucleated cells, estimated from reference gene primer amplification, were obtained. Repertoires were generated with immunoSEQ multiplex PCR, while TCRdb's copy carries only in-frame clones and drops some. V, J and clone size derive from that table, while D and trimming were established from the DNA sequence. This sample has about 65,000 clones; about 84% occur once, and the top ten carry roughly 41%. The germline V gene has CDR1 MNHEY and CDR2 SVGEGT. V lost 6 bases and J lost 7, with 24 bases in between. This CDR3 has 16 amino acids.

The V gene is TRBV6-2 or TRBV6-3, the J gene TRBJ1-2; no definite D call. This clonotype was sampled from a human donor in a cohort sampled during active COVID-19. Sequenced: peripheral blood. DNA of the CDR3: TGTGCCAGCAGCCAGACCATGACCGACGCCGGCGGTGGCTACACCTTC. As protein: CASSQTMTDAGGGYTF.